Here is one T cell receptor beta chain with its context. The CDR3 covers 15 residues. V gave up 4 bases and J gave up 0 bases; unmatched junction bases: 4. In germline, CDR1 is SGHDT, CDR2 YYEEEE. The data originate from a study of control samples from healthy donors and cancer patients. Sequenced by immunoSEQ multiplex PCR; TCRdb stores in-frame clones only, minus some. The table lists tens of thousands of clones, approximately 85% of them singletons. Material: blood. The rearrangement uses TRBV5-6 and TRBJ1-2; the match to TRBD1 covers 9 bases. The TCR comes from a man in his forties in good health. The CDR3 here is CASSTGTGTNYGYTF. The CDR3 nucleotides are TGTGCCAGCAGCACGGGGACAGGGACTAACTATGGCTACACCTTC.